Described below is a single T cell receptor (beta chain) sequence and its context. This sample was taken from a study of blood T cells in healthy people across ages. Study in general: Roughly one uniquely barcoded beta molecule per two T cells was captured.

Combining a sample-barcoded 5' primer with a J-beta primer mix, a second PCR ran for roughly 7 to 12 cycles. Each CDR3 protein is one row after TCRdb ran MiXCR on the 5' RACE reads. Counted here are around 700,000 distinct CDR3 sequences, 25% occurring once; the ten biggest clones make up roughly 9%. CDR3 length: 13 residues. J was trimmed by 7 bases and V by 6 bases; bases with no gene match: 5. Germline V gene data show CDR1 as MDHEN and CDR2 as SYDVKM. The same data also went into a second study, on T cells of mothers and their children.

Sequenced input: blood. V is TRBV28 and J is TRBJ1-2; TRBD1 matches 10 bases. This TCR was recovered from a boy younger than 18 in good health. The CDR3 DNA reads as TGTGCCAGCAGCGACAGGGGGCACCTTGGCTACACCTTC. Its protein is CASSDRGHLGYTF.